These T cell receptor beta chains were read from a single sample in a study of blood T cell repertoires in COVID-19. Profiling relied on immunoSEQ multiplex PCR, and the TCRdb table lists in-frame clones only, not all of them. The sample shows over 55,000 clones, approximately 87% of them seen only once. Sequencing was performed on peripheral blood. Source of these receptors: a man between 45 and 60 years old with active COVID-19. Both conserved end residues are part of each CDR3.

V	J	CDR3
TRBV18	TRBJ2-5	CASSPEDLQYF
TRBV4-3	TRBJ2-2	CASSQDLGGARIGELFF
TRBV11-2	TRBJ2-7	CASRGAEYEQYF
TRBV5-1	TRBJ1-1	CASSPQGQGEAFF
TRBV7-6	TRBJ2-3	CASSPFPGQVTDTQYF
TRBV6-6	TRBJ2-5	CASSTAGRGPAETQYF
TRBV7-2	TRBJ1-4	CASSVQGSPNEKLFF
TRBV4-2	TRBJ2-7	CASSQVGGRSPYEQYF
TRBV30	TRBJ1-1	CAWRAGSWRDRMNTEAFF
TRBV19	TRBJ1-5	CASIPDRVGPQHF
TRBV7-6	TRBJ2-7	CASSLEVGYEQYF
TRBV19	TRBJ2-7	CASSDGQGNRYEQYF
TRBV7-9	TRBJ1-1	CASSLQGSTEAFF
TRBV5-1	TRBJ2-3	CASSSRTGGTTDTQYF
TRBV5-5	TRBJ2-6	CASSFRGAGGANVLTF
TRBV25-1	TRBJ1-1	CASSGHMNTEAFF
TRBV7-2	TRBJ2-2	CASSDRNTGELFF
TRBV4-3	TRBJ1-4	CASSQETGDATNEKLFF
TRBV2	TRBJ2-5	CASRLDRNEQTQYF
TRBV5-1	TRBJ1-1	CASSLGAGTGNTEAFF
TRBV3-1/TRBV3-2	TRBJ2-5	CASSRRGGRQETQYF
TRBV27	TRBJ2-3	CASRRISGSTDTQYF
TRBV24-1	TRBJ2-3	CATSDSGRDTQYF
TRBV3-1/TRBV3-2	TRBJ1-2	CASSQVGRTGLSSTF
TRBV9	TRBJ2-1	CASSAPTSGRSYNEQFF
TRBV19	TRBJ2-3	CASRQGSSTDTQYF
TRBV6-5	TRBJ1-1	CASKQGPNTEAFF
TRBV7-9	TRBJ2-5	CASAGQGQETQYF
TRBV5-1	TRBJ1-2	CASSLEGNYGYTF
TRBV7-9	TRBJ2-5	CASSWTGVETQYF
TRBV2	TRBJ1-6	CASNQGSSYNSPLHF
TRBV9	TRBJ2-6	CASSPEPGSQGANVLTF
TRBV7-3	TRBJ2-2	CASSLTRVASGELFF